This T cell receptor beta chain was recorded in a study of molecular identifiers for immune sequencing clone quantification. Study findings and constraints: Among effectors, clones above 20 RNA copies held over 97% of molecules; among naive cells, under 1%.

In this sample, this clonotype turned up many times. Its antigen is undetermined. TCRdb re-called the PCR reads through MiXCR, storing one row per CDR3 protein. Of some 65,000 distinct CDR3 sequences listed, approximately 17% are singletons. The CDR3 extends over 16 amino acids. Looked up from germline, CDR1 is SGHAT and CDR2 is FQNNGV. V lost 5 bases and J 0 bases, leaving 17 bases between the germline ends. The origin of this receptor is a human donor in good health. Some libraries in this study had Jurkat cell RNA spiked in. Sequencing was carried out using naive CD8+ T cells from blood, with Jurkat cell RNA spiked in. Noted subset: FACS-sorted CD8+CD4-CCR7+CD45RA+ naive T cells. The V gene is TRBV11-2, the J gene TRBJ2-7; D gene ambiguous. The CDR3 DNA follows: TGTGCCAGCAGCCCGAACCGTGGCCCCCTCTCCTACGAGCAGTACTTC. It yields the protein CASSPNRGPLSYEQYF.